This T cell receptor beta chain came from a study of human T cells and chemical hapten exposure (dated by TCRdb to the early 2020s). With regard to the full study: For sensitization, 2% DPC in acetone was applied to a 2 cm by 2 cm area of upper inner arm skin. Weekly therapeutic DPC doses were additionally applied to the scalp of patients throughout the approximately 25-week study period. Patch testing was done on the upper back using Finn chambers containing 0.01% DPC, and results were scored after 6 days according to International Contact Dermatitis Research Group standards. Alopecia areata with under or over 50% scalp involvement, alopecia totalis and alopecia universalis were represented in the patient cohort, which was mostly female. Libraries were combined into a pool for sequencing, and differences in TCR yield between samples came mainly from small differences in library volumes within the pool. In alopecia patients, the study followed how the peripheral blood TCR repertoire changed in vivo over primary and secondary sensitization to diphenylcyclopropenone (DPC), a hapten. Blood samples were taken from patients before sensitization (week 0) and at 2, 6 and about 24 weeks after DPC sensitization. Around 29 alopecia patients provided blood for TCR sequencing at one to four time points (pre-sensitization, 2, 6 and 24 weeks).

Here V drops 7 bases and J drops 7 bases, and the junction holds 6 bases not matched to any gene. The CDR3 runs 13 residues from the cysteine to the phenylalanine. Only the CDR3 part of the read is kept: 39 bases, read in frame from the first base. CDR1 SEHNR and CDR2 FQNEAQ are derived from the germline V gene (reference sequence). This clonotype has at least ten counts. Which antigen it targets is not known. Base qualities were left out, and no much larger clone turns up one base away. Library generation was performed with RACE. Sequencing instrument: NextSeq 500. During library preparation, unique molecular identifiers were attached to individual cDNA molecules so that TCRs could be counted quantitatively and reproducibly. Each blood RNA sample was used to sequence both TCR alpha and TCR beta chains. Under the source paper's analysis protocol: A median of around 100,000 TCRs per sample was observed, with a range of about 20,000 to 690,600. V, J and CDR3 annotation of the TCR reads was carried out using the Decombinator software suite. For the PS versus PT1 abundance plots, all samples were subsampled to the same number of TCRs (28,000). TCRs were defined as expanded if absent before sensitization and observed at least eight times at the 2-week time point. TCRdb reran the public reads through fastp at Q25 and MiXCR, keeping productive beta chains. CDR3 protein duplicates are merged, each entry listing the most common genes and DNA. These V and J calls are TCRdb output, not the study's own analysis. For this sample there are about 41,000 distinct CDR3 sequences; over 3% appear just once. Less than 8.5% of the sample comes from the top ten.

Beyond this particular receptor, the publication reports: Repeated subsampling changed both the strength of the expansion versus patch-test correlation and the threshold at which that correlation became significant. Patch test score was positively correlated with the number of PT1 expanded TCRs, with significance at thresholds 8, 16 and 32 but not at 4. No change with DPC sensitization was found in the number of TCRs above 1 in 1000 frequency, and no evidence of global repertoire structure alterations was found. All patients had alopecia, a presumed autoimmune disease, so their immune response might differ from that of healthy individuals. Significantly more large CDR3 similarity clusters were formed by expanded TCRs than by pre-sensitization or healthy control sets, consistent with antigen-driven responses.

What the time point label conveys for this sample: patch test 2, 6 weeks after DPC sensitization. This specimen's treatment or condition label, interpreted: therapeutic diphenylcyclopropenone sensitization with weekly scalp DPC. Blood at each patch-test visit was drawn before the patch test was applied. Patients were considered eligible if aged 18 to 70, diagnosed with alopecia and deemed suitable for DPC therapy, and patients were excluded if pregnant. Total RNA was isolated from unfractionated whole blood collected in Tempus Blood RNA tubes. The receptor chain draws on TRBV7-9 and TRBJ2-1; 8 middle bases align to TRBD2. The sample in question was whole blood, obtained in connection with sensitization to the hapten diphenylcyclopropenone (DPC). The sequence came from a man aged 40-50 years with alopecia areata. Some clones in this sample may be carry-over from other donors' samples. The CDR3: CASTPSGSNEQFF. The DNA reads TGTGCCAGCACCCCAAGCGGGAGTAATGAGCAGTTCTTC.